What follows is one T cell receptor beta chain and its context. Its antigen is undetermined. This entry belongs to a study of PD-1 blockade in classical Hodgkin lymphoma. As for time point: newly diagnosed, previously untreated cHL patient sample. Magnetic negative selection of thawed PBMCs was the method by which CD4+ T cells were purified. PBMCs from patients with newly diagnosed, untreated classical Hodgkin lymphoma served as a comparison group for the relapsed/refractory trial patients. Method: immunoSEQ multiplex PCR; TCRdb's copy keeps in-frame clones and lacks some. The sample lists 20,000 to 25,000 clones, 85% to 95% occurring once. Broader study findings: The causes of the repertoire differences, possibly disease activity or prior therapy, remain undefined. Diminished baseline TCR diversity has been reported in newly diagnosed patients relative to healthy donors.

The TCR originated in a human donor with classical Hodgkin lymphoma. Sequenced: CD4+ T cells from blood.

The CDR3 nucleotides are TGTGCCAGCAGTTCCGGGCCCGTCGCGTACGAGCAGTACTTC. This gives the protein CASSSGPVAYEQYF. This chain links TRBV28 with TRBJ2-7; D unresolved. CDR3 length: 14 amino acids. V lost 4 bases and J lost 4, with 14 bases in between. Looked up from germline, CDR1 is MDHEN and CDR2 is SYDVKM.